The 30 T cell receptor beta chains below all came from one sample that was sequenced in a study of control samples from healthy donors and cancer patients. Produced via immunoSEQ multiplex PCR; TCRdb's table is partial and in-frame only. The sample lists 190,000 or so clones, approximately 92% occurring once. Sequencing was carried out using blood. These receptors all come from a man younger than 35 in good health.

The chain links TRBV25-1 to TRBJ1-3; D remains ambiguous. There are 15 residues in the CDR3. Germline CDR1 reads MGHDK; CDR2 reads SYGVNS. V lost 3 bases, J lost 0 bases, and 9 bases lay in between. CDR3 in amino acids: CASSDPVGSGNTIYF. CDR3 DNA sequence: TGTGCCAGCAGTGATCCGGTCGGCTCTGGAAACACCATATATTTT.

This sequence joins TRBV7-3 and TRBJ2-1; TRBD2 agrees at 7 bases. This CDR3 contains 15 residues. The V gene's germline CDR1 is SGHTA and CDR2 FQGTGA. Germline trimming cut 2 bases from V and 11 bases from J; bases unmatched to any gene: 12. CDR3 sequence reads: CASSLGANGLDKQFF. The CDR3 DNA is TGTGCCAGCAGCTTAGGAGCCAACGGACTAGATAAGCAGTTCTTC.

This chain connects TRBV2 to TRBJ2-5; 10 bases are shared with TRBD2. CDR3 length: 15 residues. The V gene end was trimmed by 2 bases and the J gene end by 5 bases; junction bases not matched to a gene: 5. The V gene's germline CDR1 is SNHLY and CDR2 FYNNEI. Here the CDR3 reads CASSEQAGGRETQYF. CDR3 sequence (DNA): TGTGCCAGCAGTGAACAAGCGGGGGGGCGGGAGACCCAGTACTTC.

The chain carries TRBV7-2 and TRBJ2-1; D is unclear. Trimming shortened V by 5 bases and J by 2 bases, and 13 bases separated the two germline ends. The CDR3 is 15 amino acids. The germline gives CDR1 SGHTA, CDR2 FQGNSA. CDR3 region: CASSPPRRTYNEQFF. In DNA, the CDR3 is TGTGCCAGCAGCCCCCCGCGAAGGACCTACAATGAGCAGTTCTTC. The variable domain in full, with the rest retrieved from reference TRBV7-2 and TRBJ2-1, is GAGVSQSPSNKVTEKGKDVELRCDPISGHTALYWYRQSLGQGLEFLIYFQGNSAPDKSGLPSDRFSAERTGGSVSTLTIQRTQQEDSAVYLCASSPPRRTYNEQFFGPGTRLTVL.

With respect to this clone: The same CDR3 also results from other DNA sequences found in this sample. In DNA form, the CDR3 reads TGTGCCAGCAGCTTTCAGGCAGGGGGTCAGCCCCAGCATTTT. Its protein is CASSFQAGGQPQHF. This chain uses TRBV5-6 with TRBJ1-5, with 7 bases identical to TRBD1. Per germline, CDR1 SGHDT and CDR2 YYEEEE. CDR3 length equals 14 residues. The V gene end was trimmed by 2 bases and the J gene end by 6 bases; junction bases not matched to a gene: 5.

The chain joins TRBV6-5 to TRBJ2-2; D call uncertain. Germline V gives CDR1 MNHEY, CDR2 SVGAGI. The V end lost 0 bases, the J end lost 5 bases, and 4 bases lay between the germline ends. This CDR3 has 13 residues. The CDR3 bases are TGTGCCAGCAGTTACTCAGGGACCGGGGAGCTGTTTTTT. Translating it yields CASSYSGTGELFF.

This sequence joins TRBV12-3 or TRBV12-4 and TRBJ1-2, with D possibly matching TRBD1 (6 bases). CDR3 length: 13 residues. Trimming took off 5 bases at V and 7 bases at J, with 14 bases between the two ends. CDR3 sequence reads: CASSPPGQLGYTF. The DNA for the CDR3 is TGTGCCAGCAGTCCCCCTGGACAGCTTGGCTACACCTTC.

The gene calls are TRBV28 and TRBJ2-1; 7 bases fit TRBD1. Trimming at V came to 6 bases and at J to 7 bases, leaving 15 bases not matched to a gene. This CDR3 contains 16 residues. The germline V gene has CDR1 MDHEN and CDR2 SYDVKM. The CDR3, as DNA: TGTGCCAGCAGGCCGAGGGACAGCGCCATGAGGAATGAGCAGTTCTTC. Protein: CASRPRDSAMRNEQFF.

This clone has more than one count but fewer than ten. The sample carries other DNA sequences with the same CDR3. The chain has TRBV19 and TRBJ1-5; D may be TRBD1 (5 bases). From germline, CDR1 is LNHDA and CDR2 SQIVND (reference sequence). This CDR3 is built from 13 residues. V was clipped by 0 bases and J by 5 bases, with 5 bases between them. The CDR3 loop is CASSIDRDQPQHF. CDR3 bases: TGTGCCAGTAGTATAGACAGGGATCAGCCCCAGCATTTT.

This chain joins TRBV5-1 and TRBJ2-3; the D gene is possibly TRBD2 (5 bases). Germline V gene data show CDR1 as SGHRS and CDR2 as YFSETQ. The V and J ends lost 4 bases and 2 bases respectively, with 17 bases between them. The CDR3 runs 16 residues. CDR3 nucleotides: TGCGCCAGCAGCCCACGTTTGATGGGAGCCACAGATACGCAGTATTTT. It codes for CASSPRLMGATDTQYF.

This sequence joins TRBV30 and TRBJ1-4; D gene unclear. The CDR3 contains 15 residues. The germline CDR1 and CDR2 sequences are GTSNPN and SVGIG (reference sequence). V dropped 2 bases and J dropped 4 bases, with 14 bases sitting between them. CDR3 bases: TGTGCCTGGAGTCTCGGTCTTGGCTATAATGAAAAACTGTTTTTT. It specifies CAWSLGLGYNEKLFF.

This clone was detected only once. This sequence joins TRBV6-5 and TRBJ2-7; D is unclear. V was cut by 0 bases and J by 2 bases, with 11 bases left in between. Per the germline V gene, CDR1 is MNHEY and CDR2 is SVGAGI. The CDR3 covers 15 residues. The CDR3 here is CASSYSNMDPYEQYF. CDR3 nucleotide sequence: TGTGCCAGCAGTTACTCGAACATGGACCCCTACGAGCAGTACTTC.

The chain has TRBV3-1 (or the pseudogene TRBV3-2) and TRBJ1-1, with D possibly matching TRBD1 (6 bases). This CDR3 region has 14 residues. The V gene's germline CDR1 is LGHDT and CDR2 YNNKEL (reference sequence). V lost 2 bases and J lost 4, with 11 bases in between. The CDR3 here is CASSQRGGVTEAFF. CDR3 coding DNA: TGTGCCAGCAGCCAACGTGGGGGCGTCACTGAAGCTTTCTTT.

Regarding this clone: Relative to the germline gene, one junction end is altered; a read error may explain this. The chain recombines TRBV2 with TRBJ1-6, with D unresolved. The CDR3 has 13 amino acids. Germline loops: CDR1 SNHLY, CDR2 FYNNEI. The CDR3 here is CASTERNNSPLHF. The CDR3 DNA reads TGTGCCAGCACTGAACGGAATAATTCACCCCTCCACTTT.

The chain couples TRBV2 to TRBJ2-2, with 7 bases matching TRBD1. V shed 6 bases, J shed 4 bases, and the junction held 5 bases outside the gene matches. CDR3 size: 14 residues. Germline V lookup: CDR1 SNHLY, CDR2 FYNNEI. The CDR3 coding sequence is TGTGCCAGCAGGCAGGGGGTCGGCACCGGGGAGCTGTTTTTT. Translated, it gives CASRQGVGTGELFF.

Here the CDR3 DNA reads TGTGCCAGCAGCCTGGGGTCTCAAGCAACTAATGAAAAACTGTTTTTT. Its translation: CASSLGSQATNEKLFF. V is TRBV5-5 and J is TRBJ1-4; D is unresolved. Trimming shortened V by 4 bases and J by 0 bases, and 13 bases separated the two germline ends. The CDR3 runs 16 residues. The germline V gene has CDR1 SGHKS and CDR2 YYEKEE (reference sequence).

Only one count was recorded for this clone. In nucleotides, the CDR3 is TGTGCCAGCAGTTTTAACGGGAACTATGGCTACACCTTC. Encoded protein: CASSFNGNYGYTF. This chain links TRBV12-3 or TRBV12-4 with TRBJ1-2, with no clear D. Trimming left V 3 bases short and J 2 bases short, with 7 bases between. The CDR3 runs 13 residues.

This chain uses TRBV6-1 with TRBJ1-2; the D is unclear. CDR3 size: 13 residues. Germline CDR1 is MNHNS and CDR2 is SASEGT. V gave up 0 bases and J gave up 4 bases, with 6 bases separating them. CDR3 nucleotide sequence: TGTGCCAGCAGTGAAGCGCCAGCCTATGGCTACACCTTC. As protein: CASSEAPAYGYTF.

This sequence joins TRBV18 and TRBJ2-3; D perhaps matches TRBD2 (6 bases). The germline CDR1 and CDR2 sequences are KGHSH and LQKENI. This CDR3 has 14 residues. V was trimmed by 3 bases and J by 1 base, leaving 8 bases between them. CDR3 loop: CASSPPGGTDTQYF. CDR3 in DNA: TGTGCCAGCTCACCCCCGGGGGGCACAGATACGCAGTATTTT.

The chain couples TRBV9 to TRBJ2-2, with 7 bases that match TRBD1. There are 14 residues in the CDR3. The V gene end was trimmed by 2 bases and the J gene end by 7 bases; junction bases not matched to a gene: 5. The germline gives CDR1 SGDLS, CDR2 YYNGEE. This CDR3 is CASSVQGVGGELFF. Here the CDR3 DNA reads TGTGCCAGCAGCGTCCAGGGGGTGGGCGGGGAGCTGTTTTTT.

This chain links TRBV6-2 or TRBV6-3 with TRBJ2-7; 7 nucleotides match TRBD1. In germline, CDR1 is MNHEY, CDR2 SVGEGT. Losses at the gene ends were 2 bases for V and 2 bases for J; bases not matched to a gene: 6. The CDR3 totals 15 residues. The CDR3 region is CASSYGTANPYEQYF. CDR3 DNA: TGTGCCAGCAGTTACGGGACAGCAAATCCCTACGAGCAGTACTTC.

This chain links TRBV5-1 with TRBJ1-2; possible D gene TRBD1, 5 bases. CDR3 length equals 15 residues. From germline, CDR1 is SGHRS and CDR2 YFSETQ. V was pared by 4 bases and J by 8 bases, with 21 bases between. Here the CDR3 reads CASSPTIGGGRGYTF. The CDR3 DNA is TGCGCCAGCAGCCCCACAATCGGGGGAGGAAGGGGCTACACCTTC.

This sequence joins TRBV3-1 (or the pseudogene TRBV3-2) and TRBJ2-7, with 10 positions matching TRBD2. With V trimmed by 4 bases and J by 1 base, 10 bases remained unmatched. CDR1 and CDR2 from the germline V gene are LGHDT and YNNKEL (reference sequence). This CDR3 spans 17 amino acids. The CDR3 spells CASSPEGRTSGSYEQYF. CDR3 nucleotide sequence: TGTGCCAGCAGCCCGGAAGGCAGGACTAGCGGTTCCTACGAGCAGTACTTC.

The chain recombines TRBV19 with TRBJ2-3, with D possibly being TRBD2 (6 bases). Per germline, CDR1 LNHDA and CDR2 SQIVND (reference sequence). V lost 7 bases and J lost 2, with 16 bases in between. The CDR3 contains 15 residues. DNA for the CDR3: TGTGCCAGTACCCCTCGGGACTCGCTCACAGATACGCAGTATTTT. It specifies CASTPRDSLTDTQYF.

The chain combines TRBV7-9 with TRBJ2-5; the D is unclear. V was trimmed by 1 base and J by 5 bases, leaving 5 bases between them. This CDR3 contains 12 residues. Germline values: CDR1 SEHNR, CDR2 FQNEAQ (reference sequence). The CDR3 reads CASSLVGETQYF. In DNA form, the CDR3 reads TGTGCCAGCAGCTTAGTAGGGGAGACCCAGTACTTC.

This rearrangement joins TRBV9 to TRBJ2-2; no clear D. The germline V gene encodes CDR1 SGDLS and CDR2 YYNGEE. V dropped 6 bases and J dropped 13 bases, with 13 bases sitting between them. The CDR3 extends over 11 amino acids. CDR3 residues: CASKSLGGLFF. CDR3 nucleotide sequence: TGTGCCAGCAAATCACTCGGCGGGCTGTTTTTT.

The rearrangement links TRBV7-9 to TRBJ2-5, with a weak D call TRBD2 (6 bases). Germline CDR1 is SEHNR and CDR2 is FQNEAQ (reference sequence). V dropped 1 base and J dropped 0 bases, with 9 bases sitting between them. This CDR3 has 15 residues. Here the CDR3 DNA reads TGTGCCAGCAGCTTAGTGGAGGGGCACCAAGAGACCCAGTACTTC. It specifies CASSLVEGHQETQYF.

This rearrangement joins TRBV21-1 to TRBJ1-1; the DNA was not used to check the table's D call, TRBD1. TRBV21-1 is tagged as a pseudogene. The CDR3 totals 12 residues. The chain's CDR3 is CATYTGYTEAFF. The CDR3 coding sequence is TGTGCCACCTACACAGGGTACACTGAAGCTTTCTTT.

The chain employs TRBV2 and TRBJ1-2; D is possibly TRBD1 (6 bases). With 6 bases removed from V and 8 bases from J, the gap between germline ends came to 10 bases. Germline V gene lookup returns CDR1 SNHLY and CDR2 FYNNEI. This CDR3 contains 11 residues. This CDR3 reads CASRGGWGYTF. Here the CDR3 DNA reads TGTGCCAGCAGGGGGGGCTGGGGCTACACCTTC.

The CDR3 reads CASSRDRGTEAFF. The CDR3 coding sequence is TGCGCCAGCAGCCGGGACAGGGGTACTGAAGCTTTCTTT. The chain recombines TRBV5-1 with TRBJ1-1, with 10 bases fitting TRBD1. Germline V CDR1 and CDR2: SGHRS, YFSETQ. Trimming removed 4 bases from V and 5 bases from J; junction bases left unmatched: 2. The CDR3 is 13 residues long. Full variable domain (remainder filled in from reference TRBV5-1 and TRBJ1-1): KAGVTQTPRYLIKTRGQQVTLSCSPISGHRSVSWYQQTPGQGLQFLFEYFSETQRNKGNFPGRFSGRQFSNSRSEMNVSTLELGDSALYLCASSRDRGTEAFFGQGTRLTVV.